The entry below describes one T cell receptor (beta chain). Its recognized antigen is unknown. To determine HCMV serostatus, a commercial ELISA kit was used to detect HCMV-specific IgG in serum. Ficoll density gradient centrifugation was used to isolate peripheral blood mononuclear cells from blood. This entry comes from a study of T cells expressing NK-cell markers (dated by TCRdb to the early 2020s). About the study as a whole: In sorted CD3+CD56+NKG2C+, CD3+CD56+NKG2C- and CD3+CD56-NKG2C+ T-cell subsets from several donors, TCR beta-chain repertoires were profiled. Seven of the eight sequenced donors were HCMV-seropositive and one was HCMV-seronegative. Sequencing of the libraries produced 2 x 150 bp reads on Illumina HiSeq 2000/2500, MiSeq or NextSeq. The study sequenced eight donors, all healthy volunteers chosen at random: three men and five women.

Summary of the overall study and its limitations: In 5 to 7 donors, the dominant CD3+CD56+NKG2C+ clonotypes were found to rank among the top 10 CD8+ clonotypes and to make up roughly 1.0-8% of CD8+ T cells. Whether the expanded NKG2C-expressing T cell clones were specific for HCMV antigens remained unclear. Those dominant clonotypes were again the most abundant among CD3+CD56-NKG2C+ cells in a handful of donors, at roughly 25-60.1%.

CDR1 LGHNA and CDR2 YSLEER were looked up in the germline V gene. Inclusive of the bounding cysteine and phenylalanine, the CDR3 is 16 residues long. No DNA is listed. The sequencing machine was an Illumina HiSeq 2000. 5'RACE template switching, by which a universal primer site and unique molecular identifiers were added, was used to make TCR beta cDNA libraries. cDNA synthesis was primed from the TCR beta constant segment and was followed by two successive PCR amplification steps. Regarding the original processing steps: MIGEC was used to demultiplex reads and group the reads by UMI, and MiTCR was used to assemble and quantify clonotypes. To remove erroneous sequences, TCR cDNA sequences were retained only when supported by two or more reads. The tcR package was used for downstream repertoire analysis, with clonotypes matched between fractions based on CDR3 nucleotide sequence plus V segment. Antigen specificity was annotated against VDJdb with VDJmatch, allowing one amino acid substitution in CDR3. Based on TCRdb reprocessing of the reads, there is one entry per CDR3 protein sequence, and DNA is missing. TCRdb's processing, not the study's, gives the V and J calls here. For this sample, the table gives 440,000 or so distinct CDR3 sequences. The ten largest clones add up to more than 7% of the sample.

The chain is assembled from TRBV4-3 and TRBJ1-5; the TCRdb D gene call, TRBD1, has no DNA to confirm it. The TCR originated in a woman between 18 and 69 years old in good health. The specimen was blood T cells: a sorted CD56 or NKG2C T cell subset, CD4+ or CD8+ T cells, or bulk PBMC T cells (not recorded which). CDR3 sequence: CASSQGRLGSGQPQHF.